Listed below are T cell receptor beta chains from one sample, sequenced in a study of T-cell reconstitution after alpha-beta-depleted transplantation in children. One entry per CDR3 protein, called by TCRdb with MiXCR from the PCR reads. This sample has 450,000 to 500,000 distinct CDR3 sequences, with under 15% found just once. Here the sequenced sample was PBMCs from the stem cell graft donor, taken from the stem cell graft. The receptors stem from a human donor who donated a stem cell graft to a child with combined immunodeficiency. Both conserved end residues are part of each CDR3. Fields, in order: D gene, J gene, clone size, V gene, CDR3 protein, CDR3 DNA. The D gene is left open where the match is weak. Rows may omit the clone size; those that give it use once, few, many or a size class.

>TRBD1|TRBJ1-6|few|TRBV10-2
CASRGQIYNSPLHF
TGCGCCAGCCGGGGACAGATTTATAATTCACCCCTCCACTTT
>TRBD1|TRBJ2-7|many|TRBV5-1
CASSWTGSYEQYF
TGCGCCAGCAGCTGGACAGGCTCCTACGAGCAGTACTTC
>NA|TRBJ2-3|NA|TRBV4-3
CASSHDTGGYTDTQYF
TGCGCCAGCAGCCATGATACTGGAGGGTACACAGATACGCAGTATTTT
>TRBD2|TRBJ2-7|many|TRBV12-3/TRBV12-4
CASSLLGRYSYEQYF
TGTGCCAGCAGTCTCCTCGGGAGGTACTCCTACGAGCAGTACTTC
>TRBD2|TRBJ2-7|many|TRBV3-1
CASSQGASGSYEQYF
TGTGCCAGCAGCCAAGGGGCTAGCGGGAGCTACGAGCAGTACTTC
>NA|TRBJ2-3|many|TRBV5-1
CASSLQRDTQYF
TGCGCCAGCAGCTTACAAAGGGATACGCAGTATTTT
>NA|TRBJ2-1|few|TRBV7-9
CATSLDRVHEQFF
TGTGCCACCTCCTTAGATCGAGTGCATGAGCAGTTCTTC
>NA|TRBJ2-7|many|TRBV12-3/TRBV12-4
CASSSGGYSDEQYF
TGTGCCAGCAGCTCAGGCGGCTATTCGGACGAGCAGTACTTC
>NA|TRBJ2-1|many|TRBV5-1
CASRRDRNNEQFF
TGCGCCAGCAGAAGGGACCGTAACAATGAGCAGTTCTTC
>TRBD1|TRBJ2-3|NA|TRBV29-1
CSFTQGQAFGTQYF
TGCAGCTTCACTCAGGGACAGGCCTTTGGTACGCAGTATTTT
>NA|TRBJ2-1|NA|TRBV7-2
CASSLAIGGSYNEQFF
TGTGCCAGCAGCTTAGCGATTGGGGGCTCCTACAATGAGCAGTTCTTC
>NA|TRBJ2-2|many|TRBV20-1
CSARPTGRDAGELFF
TGCAGTGCTAGACCGACCGGACGGGACGCCGGGGAGCTGTTTTTT
>NA|TRBJ1-1|few|TRBV4-3
CASSRYDLGDTEAFF
TGCGCCAGCAGCCGATACGACCTGGGGGACACTGAAGCTTTCTTT
>TRBD1|TRBJ1-3|many|TRBV5-1
CASSYGQGDSSSGNTIYF
TGCGCCAGCAGTTACGGACAGGGAGATAGCTCCTCTGGAAACACCATATATTTT
>TRBD1|TRBJ2-1|NA|TRBV11-1
CASSRQGTGNNEQFF
TGTGCCAGCAGCCGACAGGGGACCGGTAACAATGAGCAGTTCTTC
>NA|TRBJ1-4|few|TRBV28
CASKRQATNEKLFF
TGTGCCAGCAAGCGACAGGCAACTAATGAAAAACTGTTTTTT
>NA|TRBJ2-3|NA|TRBV7-9
CASSFPHPDTQYF
TGTGCCAGCAGCTTTCCGCATCCGGATACGCAGTATTTT
>NA|TRBJ1-2|NA|TRBV28
CASSSQEIYGYTF
TGTGCCAGCAGTTCTCAGGAAATCTATGGCTACACCTTC
>NA|TRBJ2-2|few|TRBV9
CASSGVRAGELFF
TGTGCCAGCAGCGGGGTCCGGGCCGGGGAGCTGTTTTTT
>TRBD1|TRBJ2-1|many|TRBV12-3/TRBV12-4
CASSLSRTGGNEQFF
TGTGCCAGCAGTTTAAGCAGGACAGGGGGCAATGAGCAGTTCTTC
>NA|TRBJ1-5|many|TRBV12-3/TRBV12-4
CASSFTGGNQPQHF
TGTGCCAGCAGTTTCACGGGGGGCAATCAGCCCCAGCATTTT
>NA|TRBJ2-5|many|TRBV12-3/TRBV12-4
CASSLWREETQYF
TGTGCCAGCAGTTTATGGCGGGAAGAGACCCAGTACTTC
>TRBD1|TRBJ1-2|many|TRBV29-1
CSVERDRALYGYTF
TGCAGCGTTGAGCGGGACAGGGCCCTATATGGCTACACCTTC
>TRBD1|TRBJ2-4|NA|TRBV4-1
CASSQDRGRLAKNIQYF
TGCGCCAGCAGCCAGGACAGGGGGAGATTAGCCAAAAACATTCAGTACTTC
>NA|TRBJ2-3|few|TRBV3-1
CASSPFLTDTQYF
TGTGCCAGCAGCCCTTTCTTGACAGATACGCAGTATTTT
>NA|TRBJ1-2|NA|TRBV10-3
CAIAGTKDNGYTF
TGTGCCATTGCCGGGACAAAAGATAATGGCTACACCTTC
>TRBD1|TRBJ1-6|many|TRBV7-3
CASSLTGQNSPLHF
TGTGCCAGCAGCTTAACGGGACAGAATTCACCCCTCCACTTT